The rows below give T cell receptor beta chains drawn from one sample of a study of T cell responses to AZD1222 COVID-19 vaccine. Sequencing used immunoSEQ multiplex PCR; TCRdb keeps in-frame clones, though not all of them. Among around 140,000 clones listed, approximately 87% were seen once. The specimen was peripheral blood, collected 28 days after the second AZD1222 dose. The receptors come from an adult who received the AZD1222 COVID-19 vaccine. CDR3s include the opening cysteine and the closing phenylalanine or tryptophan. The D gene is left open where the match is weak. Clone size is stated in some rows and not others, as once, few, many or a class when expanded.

TGTGCCACCAGGGACAGGGTCCATGAAAAACTGTTTTTT	CATRDRVHEKLFF	TRBD1	NA	TRBV15	TRBJ1-4
TGTGCCAGCAGCCCAGAGACACTAAACACCGGGGAGCTGTTTTTT	CASSPETLNTGELFF	NA	few	TRBV3-1/TRBV3-2	TRBJ2-2
TGTGCCAGCTCCCTTGGACAGGGTGTAGAGACCCAGTACTTC	CASSLGQGVETQYF	TRBD1	NA	TRBV18	TRBJ2-5
TGTGCCAGCCAGGCGGGAGTCAGCTATGGCTACACCTTC	CASQAGVSYGYTF	NA	once	TRBV28	TRBJ1-2
TGTGCCACCAGCCAAGGACCCCGGGCAGAGTACCAAGAGACCCAGTACTTC	CATSQGPRAEYQETQYF	NA	NA	TRBV15	TRBJ2-5
TGTGCCAGCAGCACCGGACAGGGGTTAGGTCAGCCCCAGCATTTT	CASSTGQGLGQPQHF	TRBD1	once	TRBV9	TRBJ1-5
TGTGCCAGTAGTCTCTCATCGGATAGCCGTTTCCGGGCCGGGGAGCTGTTTTTT	CASSLSSDSRFRAGELFF	NA	NA	TRBV19	TRBJ2-2
TGCAGCGTTGAGGAGGGGGATCAGCCCCAGCATTTT	CSVEEGDQPQHF	NA	NA	TRBV29-1	TRBJ1-5
TGTGCCAGCTCACTACCGACAGGGCCTGAAGCTTTCTTT	CASSLPTGPEAFF	TRBD1	NA	TRBV18	TRBJ1-1
TGTGCCTCTGCCGGGAGGTATGGCACTGAAGCTTTCTTT	CASAGRYGTEAFF	NA	once	TRBV30	TRBJ1-1
TGTGCCAGCAGCTACCAGGACGGAGCAAACTATGGCTACACCTTC	CASSYQDGANYGYTF	NA	NA	TRBV7-2	TRBJ1-2
TGCAGCGTCTTACTGACAGGGACCCTTGAAAAACTGTTTTTT	CSVLLTGTLEKLFF	TRBD1	NA	TRBV29-1	TRBJ1-4
TGTGCCAGCTCACGCGGGGGGCTCCAAGAGACCCAGTACTTC	CASSRGGLQETQYF	TRBD2	NA	TRBV18	TRBJ2-5
TGTGCCAGCAGCCAAGTTGTAGATACGCAGTATTTT	CASSQVVDTQYF	NA	NA	TRBV14	TRBJ2-3
TGTGCCACGGGACTAGCGGGGGATGTAGGTGAGCAGTTCTTC	CATGLAGDVGEQFF	TRBD2	NA	TRBV6-5	TRBJ2-1
TGTGCCAGCAGTTACTATGGGGGCATTGGCTACACCTTC	CASSYYGGIGYTF	NA	NA	TRBV6-5	TRBJ1-2
TGCGCCAGCAGCCAAGATGGGGGCAACTCGCTATCATTCTCTAGCACAGATACGCAGTATTTT	CASSQDGGNSLSFSSTDTQYF	NA	once	TRBV4-3	TRBJ2-3
TGTGCCACCTTCCGTCAGGACTCTGGAAACACCATATATTTT	CATFRQDSGNTIYF	NA	NA	TRBV6-5	TRBJ1-3
TGTGCCAGCAGCTTAGCGCAGGGAATGAACACTGAAGCTTTCTTT	CASSLAQGMNTEAFF	NA	once	TRBV7-8	TRBJ1-1
TGTGCCAGTAGCTCTGCCGGGACAGGGGAGACTGAAGCTTTCTTT	CASSSAGTGETEAFF	TRBD1	NA	TRBV19	TRBJ1-1
TGTGCCAGCAGTGGACAGGGGAGTAATGAGCAGTTCTTC	CASSGQGSNEQFF	TRBD1	NA	TRBV12-3/TRBV12-4	TRBJ2-1